The clone carrying this T cell receptor beta chain was seen a few times. This sample was included in a study of T-cell reconstitution after alpha-beta-depleted transplantation in children. Unique molecular identifiers were built into the TCRbeta library. In TCRdb, the PCR reads were re-called with MiXCR into one record per CDR3 protein. Here the sample spans about 610,000 distinct CDR3 sequences, over 9.5% being singletons. Looked up from germline, CDR1 is MDHEN and CDR2 is SYDVKM. The CDR3 consists of 15 residues. V shed 7 bases and J 6 bases; nucleotides not matched to a gene: 12. The receptor comes from a human donor who donated a stem cell graft to a child with acute myeloid leukemia. The chain has TRBV28 and TRBJ1-2; TRBD1 matches 9 bases. The starting material was PBMCs from the stem cell graft donor, obtained from the stem cell graft. The CDR3 is CASTTPYRQGDGYTF. In DNA form, the CDR3 reads TGTGCCAGCACCACCCCTTACCGACAGGGGGATGGCTACACCTTC.